Listed below are T cell receptor beta chains from one sample, sequenced in a study of naive CD8 T cells in extremely preterm neonates. Clones were read by immunoSEQ multiplex PCR, and TCRdb kept only the in-frame ones, dropping some. This table holds 7,000 to 9,500 clones, 95% to 98% found once. Material for sequencing was naive CD8+ T cells from cord blood. Receptors were obtained from a newborn in good health. Each CDR3 is given with its conserved first and last residue. D genes are given only for firm matches. The size field is filled for only some rows; it gives once, few, many or a size class.

>TRBV29-1|NA|TRBJ2-6|NA
TGCAGCGTCACGACAGATTCTGGGGCCAACGTCCTGACTTTC
CSVTTDSGANVLTF
>TRBV6-5|TRBD1|TRBJ1-6|NA
TGTGCCAGCAGGCAGGGGGCTTCACCCCTCCACTTT
CASRQGASPLHF
>TRBV30|NA|TRBJ2-3|NA
TGTGCCTGGAGCGATAGTGGAGATACGCAGTATTTT
CAWSDSGDTQYF
>TRBV12-5|NA|TRBJ2-7|NA
TGTGCTAGTGGTTTGGTACTAGACTCGAGCTCCTACGAGCAGTACTTC
CASGLVLDSSSYEQYF
>TRBV4-1|TRBD1|TRBJ1-2|NA
TGCGCCAGCAGCCAAGATCAAGGGACAGGGGTTAACTATGGCTACACCTTC
CASSQDQGTGVNYGYTF
>TRBV7-9|NA|TRBJ1-1|NA
TGTGCCAGCAGCTCACCCCGGGACACCTTGAACACTGAAGCTTTCTTT
CASSSPRDTLNTEAFF
>TRBV10-2|NA|TRBJ2-7|NA
TGCGCCAGCAGTTCCGGGAGCCCCATCTACGAGCAGTACTTC
CASSSGSPIYEQYF
>TRBV21-1|NA|TRBJ2-7|NA
TGTGCCAGCAGCAATGGCCAGGGCCCCTACGAGCAGTACTTC
CASSNGQGPYEQYF
>TRBV4-3|TRBD1|TRBJ1-4|NA
TGCGCCAGCAGCCTAAGACAGGGGGCGAGACCTAATGAAAAACTGTTTTTT
CASSLRQGARPNEKLFF
>TRBV9|NA|TRBJ2-3|NA
TGTGCCAGCAGCGTAGAACGGGGGGCCGCAGATACGCAGTATTTT
CASSVERGAADTQYF
>TRBV4-1|TRBD2|TRBJ2-7|NA
TGCGCCAGCAGCCAAACGCGGTGGGGGGGTTACGAGCAGTACTTC
CASSQTRWGGYEQYF
>TRBV5-1|TRBD1|TRBJ2-7|once
TGCGCCAGCAGCCCGGACAGGGGGTCCTCCTACGAGCAGTACTTC
CASSPDRGSSYEQYF
>TRBV4-1|TRBD1|TRBJ2-7|NA
TGCGCCAGCAGCCATCCCCAGGCCGGACAGGGGCGCAACGAGCAGTACTTC
CASSHPQAGQGRNEQYF
>TRBV7-2|NA|TRBJ1-2|NA
TGTGCCAGCAATTTATATGGGGGAGGGGGGTCTAACTATGGCTACACCTTC
CASNLYGGGGSNYGYTF
>TRBV20-1|NA|TRBJ2-7|NA
TGCAGTGTTGAATCCTCGGGGGAGCAGTACTTC
CSVESSGEQYF
>TRBV5-6|TRBD1|TRBJ1-2|NA
TGTGCCAGCAGCTTGGGGACAGGGGGGAGCTATGGCTACACCTTC
CASSLGTGGSYGYTF